Listed here are 4 T cell receptor beta chains from one sample, sequenced in a study of blood T cell repertoires in COVID-19. The data were produced by immunoSEQ multiplex PCR, yet TCRdb's version contains in-frame clones alone and is incomplete. The sample records about 210,000 clones, around 92% being singletons. The sample comprised PBMCs or T cells enriched from blood (not recorded which). Every receptor here comes from a woman aged 18-35 years who had recovered from COVID-19.

This sequence joins TRBV14 and TRBJ2-1, with 7 bases lining up with TRBD2. The V gene's germline CDR1 is SGHDN and CDR2 FVKESK. This CDR3 contains 15 residues. V gave up 5 bases and J gave up 0 bases; unmatched junction bases: 4. The CDR3 sequence: CASSFGGSSYNEQFF. The CDR3 bases are TGTGCCAGCAGCTTCGGGGGGAGCTCCTACAATGAGCAGTTCTTC. The whole variable domain, remainder taken from reference TRBV14 and TRBJ2-1, is EAGVTQFPSHSVIEKGQTVTLRCDPISGHDNLYWYRRVMGKEIKFLLHFVKESKQDESGMPNNRFLAERTGGTYSTLKVQPAELEDSGVYFCASSFGGSSYNEQFFGPGTRLTVL.

The chain recombines TRBV4-2 with TRBJ2-1, with TRBD2 matching 7 bases. The CDR3 loop spans 16 amino acids. The junction had 15 bases not matched to a gene; V was cut back by 0 bases and J by 13 bases. Per germline, CDR1 LGHNA and CDR2 YNFKEQ. Written as DNA, the CDR3 is TGTGCCAGCAGCCAAGATGTAGCGGGTGCCCTTATCCCCCAGTTCTTC. Protein sequence: CASSQDVAGALIPQFF.

The chain couples TRBV2 to TRBJ1-5; D remains ambiguous. CDR3 size: 13 residues. V was cut by 7 bases and J by 11 bases, with 18 bases left in between. The V gene's germline CDR1 is SNHLY and CDR2 FYNNEI. CDR3 protein: CASTPEETWSQHF. In nucleotides, the CDR3 is TGTGCCAGCACTCCCGAGGAGACGTGGTCCCAGCATTTT.

The rearrangement uses TRBV27 and TRBJ1-2; a weak D match, TRBD1 (6 bases). This CDR3 contains 13 residues. CDR1 is MNHEY, CDR2 SMNVEV, per germline (reference sequence). V was trimmed by 6 bases and J by 0 bases, leaving 8 bases between them. CDR3 in amino acids: CASRDSANYGYTF. The CDR3 bases are TGTGCCAGCAGGGACAGTGCTAACTATGGCTACACCTTC.